Included here is one T cell receptor (beta chain) sequence, with context. The antigen is not known. This entry belongs to a study of T cell responses to AZD1222 COVID-19 vaccine. Clones were sequenced by immunoSEQ multiplex PCR, and TCRdb holds only the in-frame ones, with some missing. In the table there are under 200,000 clones, about nine tenths of which are singletons. Study conclusions and caveats: Spike-specific TCR breadth rose after two AZD1222 doses, and depth rose as well. Among vaccine-associated CD4 TCRs, coverage spanned spike, with dominance at 160-218 and 743-854.

Trimming removed 3 bases from V and 8 bases from J, with 13 bases in between. The CDR3 extends over 14 amino acids. Looked up from germline, CDR1 is LGHDT and CDR2 is YNNKEL (reference sequence). The specimen was peripheral blood, collected on day 0 of AZD1222 vaccination. This sequence was found in an adult in good health. The chain recombines TRBV3-1 (or the pseudogene TRBV3-2) with TRBJ1-4, with TRBD1 as a possible D gene (6 bases). The CDR3 nucleotides are TGTGCCAGCAGCCATACACAGGGTGGGGAAAAACTGTTTTTT. Translating gives CASSHTQGGEKLFF.